This T cell receptor beta chain was documented in a study of T cell responses to AZD1222 COVID-19 vaccine. Points from the study as a whole: Seropositive status at baseline applied to only 5 or 6 AZD1222 recipients. Mostly white British, mostly female donors; authors suggested clonal diversity may be underestimated.

This clone was seen only once. Its antigen remains unknown. Method: immunoSEQ multiplex PCR; TCRdb's copy keeps in-frame clones and lacks some. The sample has 100,000 to 150,000 clones, about 90% seen once. The CDR3 covers 12 residues. From germline, CDR1 is MGHDK and CDR2 SYGVNS. The germline V and J ends were trimmed by 3 bases and 9 bases, with 9 bases remaining between them. The TCR originated in an adult in good health. The sequenced sample was peripheral blood, obtained on day 0 of AZD1222 vaccination. The J gene is TRBJ2-1, the V gene TRBV25-1; D is unclear. DNA of the CDR3: TGTGCCAGCAGTGATCTAGTCAGTGAGCAGTTCTTC. Its translation: CASSDLVSEQFF.